The rows below give T cell receptor beta chains drawn from one sample of a study of cytomegalovirus exposure and HLA in healthy donors. Sequencing was performed with immunoSEQ multiplex PCR; in TCRdb, only in-frame clones are kept and a portion is missing. The data contain under 250,000 clones, about 82% of them singletons. Source material: PBMCs. The receptors shown here come from a woman in her forties or fifties in good health and CMV-seronegative. Both conserved end residues are part of each CDR3. D genes are given only for firm matches. Clone size is given for some rows only: seen once, a few or many times, or a class if the clone is expanded.

DNA | CDR3 | J | D | V | size
TGTGCCAGTCTCCAACAGGGGTGGACCTACAATGAGCAGTTCTTC | CASLQQGWTYNEQFF | TRBJ2-1 | TRBD1 | TRBV27 | .
TGCAGTTTACAGGGGACAGATACGCAGTATTTT | CSLQGTDTQYF | TRBJ2-3 | TRBD1 | TRBV20-1 | .
TGCGCCAGCAGCTTGGGGCCTACAGAGATTCTAGCCAAAAACATTCAGTACTTC | CASSLGPTEILAKNIQYF | TRBJ2-4 | . | TRBV5-1 | .
TGTGCCAGCTCACCCGGGACATCACGGGGCTATAGCAATCAGCCCCAGCATTTT | CASSPGTSRGYSNQPQHF | TRBJ1-5 | . | TRBV18 | .
TGTGCCAGCAGCTTGCAAGGGGCGTCCTACAATGAGCAGTTCTTC | CASSLQGASYNEQFF | TRBJ2-1 | . | TRBV5-5 | .
TGTGCCAGCAGCCCAGCGGGGGCTAAAGGGACCCAGTACTTC | CASSPAGAKGTQYF | TRBJ2-5 | TRBD2 | TRBV7-2 | .
TGCGCCAGCAGCCCGGGACAGGGAACGGGATCAAATCAGCCCCAGCATTTT | CASSPGQGTGSNQPQHF | TRBJ1-5 | TRBD1 | TRBV5-1 | few
TGTGCCAGCAGCTTAGCGGGAGCGCAGGCCCCCTACGAGCAGTACTTC | CASSLAGAQAPYEQYF | TRBJ2-7 | . | TRBV7-2 | once
TGCGCCAGCAGCAACGCAGCGGTTCAGGAGACCCAGTACTTC | CASSNAAVQETQYF | TRBJ2-5 | . | TRBV5-1 | .
TGCGCCAGCAGCTTGGGGCTCGAGAACACTGAAGCTTTCTTT | CASSLGLENTEAFF | TRBJ1-1 | . | TRBV5-1 | .
TGTGCCAGCAGCGCGACTAGCGGGTACACAGATACGCAGTATTTT | CASSATSGYTDTQYF | TRBJ2-3 | TRBD2 | TRBV6-1 | few
TGCGCCAGCAGCTTGGTACAGGGCAACAACCTTAATGAAAAACTGTTTTTT | CASSLVQGNNLNEKLFF | TRBJ1-4 | . | TRBV5-1 | .
TGTGCCAGCAGTCCGGCGGCCGACTCTGGGGCCAACGTCCTGACTTTC | CASSPAADSGANVLTF | TRBJ2-6 | . | TRBV27 | .
TGCGCCAGCAGCCCTCCGCCAGGGGGCGCGGGGGAAAAACTGTTTTTT | CASSPPPGGAGEKLFF | TRBJ1-4 | TRBD1 | TRBV23-1 | .
TGTGCCAGCAGTCTCGGACTAGCGGGAGAGACCGGGGAGCTGTTTTTT | CASSLGLAGETGELFF | TRBJ2-2 | TRBD2 | TRBV5-4 | few
TGTGCCAGCAGTTCCTTTGTAGGGGACACCCAAGAGACCCAGTACTTC | CASSSFVGDTQETQYF | TRBJ2-5 | . | TRBV28 | .
TGCGCCAGCAGCAGAACTAGCGGGAGTGCAGATACGCAGTATTTT | CASSRTSGSADTQYF | TRBJ2-3 | TRBD2 | TRBV5-1 | .
TGTGCCAGCAGCCGAGCGGCAGAGCAGTACTTC | CASSRAAEQYF | TRBJ2-7 | . | TRBV11-2 | .
TGTGCCAGCAGCTTAACACAGGGAGATGAAAAACTGTTTTTT | CASSLTQGDEKLFF | TRBJ1-4 | . | TRBV7-9 | .
TGTGCCAGCAGTTTCCAAGCGGGACTCGAGCAGTACTTC | CASSFQAGLEQYF | TRBJ2-7 | TRBD2 | TRBV27 | .
TGTGCCAGCATGGTGGGGCAGGCTGCCTACAATGAGCAGTTCTTC | CASMVGQAAYNEQFF | TRBJ2-1 | . | TRBV6-6 | .
TGTGCCAGTAGTATTACCGGTCCTACTGAAGCTTTCTTT | CASSITGPTEAFF | TRBJ1-1 | . | TRBV19 | .
TGTGCCAGCAGCTTGGGGAGTGGCGGAAAATTTTACAATGAGCAGTTCTTC | CASSLGSGGKFYNEQFF | TRBJ2-1 | . | TRBV5-4 | .
TGTGCCAGCAGACGAGGGACAGGGACCTACGAGCAGTACTTC | CASRRGTGTYEQYF | TRBJ2-7 | TRBD1 | TRBV2 | .
TGTGCCAGCACCTCGGAGGCGCATCTGTACTTC | CASTSEAHLYF | TRBJ2-7 | . | TRBV28 | .
TGCGCCAGCAGCCAACCGGGAGCCGAGCAGTACTTC | CASSQPGAEQYF | TRBJ2-7 | . | TRBV4-1 | .
TGCAGTGGAACCCCCGGGGATACGCAGTATTTT | CSGTPGDTQYF | TRBJ2-3 | . | TRBV20-1 | .
TGTGCCAGCAGTCGGGACAGGGAGCGGCAGCCCCAGCATTTT | CASSRDRERQPQHF | TRBJ1-5 | TRBD1 | TRBV2 | few
TGTGCCAGCAGCTTAGGTCTAGCCTACGAGCAGTACTTC | CASSLGLAYEQYF | TRBJ2-7 | . | TRBV7-2 | .
TGTGCCAGCAGTTCCCCCAGGGCAGGGAACACAGATACGCAGTATTTT | CASSSPRAGNTDTQYF | TRBJ2-3 | . | TRBV27 | .
TGTGCCAGCAGCGTAGTAGTGACAGGGGCTGAGCAGTTCTTC | CASSVVVTGAEQFF | TRBJ2-1 | TRBD1 | TRBV9 | .
TGTGCCAGCAGCGGCACCGGGACAGGGGACTATGGCTACACCTTC | CASSGTGTGDYGYTF | TRBJ1-2 | TRBD1 | TRBV7-9 | few
TGTGCCAGTAGTATACGGGATGAGCAGTTCTTC | CASSIRDEQFF | TRBJ2-1 | . | TRBV19 | once
TGTGCCAGCAGTCTGTTACCAGGGGTTCATGAGCAGTTCTTC | CASSLLPGVHEQFF | TRBJ2-1 | . | TRBV27 | .
TGTGCCAGCAGTCGGGGGGCCAACACCGGGGAGCTGTTTTTT | CASSRGANTGELFF | TRBJ2-2 | . | TRBV28 | .
TGCGCCAGCAGCCCGGACTTGGGCACCGGGGAGCTGTTTTTT | CASSPDLGTGELFF | TRBJ2-2 | . | TRBV5-1 | .
TGTGCCAGCAGTTGGGCGGGACCCACCTACGAGCAGTACTTC | CASSWAGPTYEQYF | TRBJ2-7 | . | TRBV28 | .
TGTGCCAGCAGCGGATTGGACAGGGGCGAAGGTGGCTACACCTTC | CASSGLDRGEGGYTF | TRBJ1-2 | TRBD1 | TRBV7-6 | .
TGTGCCAGCAGCTTCCGGGGATACGAGCAGTACTTC | CASSFRGYEQYF | TRBJ2-7 | . | TRBV5-5 | .
TGTGCCAGCAGACCGCAACCCTCCACCGGGACAGTTGGCTATGGCTACACCTTC | CASRPQPSTGTVGYGYTF | TRBJ1-2 | TRBD1 | TRBV28 | .
TGTGCCAGCAGACAGAACACTGAAGCTTTCTTT | CASRQNTEAFF | TRBJ1-1 | . | TRBV28 | .